This TCR beta chain was identified in a study of T cell changes during pregnancy in multiple sclerosis. This clone was seen just once. TCRdb keeps only in-frame clones here, not all; method: immunoSEQ multiplex PCR. This table has 85,000 to 130,000 clones, about 90% appearing once. From germline, CDR1 is LNHDA and CDR2 SQIVND (reference sequence). The ends were cut back, 5 bases at V and 1 base at J, with 11 bases in the middle. CDR3 length equals 14 residues. The gene calls are TRBV19 and TRBJ1-1; a possible D gene is TRBD1 (6 bases). The TCR was taken from a female donor with multiple sclerosis, enrolled in a pregnancy study. Sequenced material: peripheral blood, taken after pregnancy. The CDR3 DNA sequence: TGTGCCAGTAGTCCAGGGGAGGGGAACACTGAAGCTTTCTTT. This sequence encodes CASSPGEGNTEAFF.